This T cell receptor (beta chain) was captured in a study of cytomegalovirus exposure and HLA in healthy donors listed by TCRdb under 2017. Study-level background: According to an earlier analysis of around 600 of the donors, 200 million or so T cells yielded over 90 million unique TCR beta sequences and approximately 300 Gb of sequence data. Alongside the repertoire data, information on donor age, sex, ethnicity and CMV serostatus was compiled. Among 398 genotyped donors of the cohort, an average of about 240,000 unique TCR beta nucleotide sequences was sequenced per donor, of which approximately 18% were non-productive. Typing coverage varied by locus: roughly 620-630 donors for A, B, C, DRB1 and DQB1; approximately 500 for DQA1; 600 to 610 for DPA1; 400 to 480 for DPB1. All discovery cohort repertoires had been generated using a single sequencing platform. Roughly 290 gigabases of sequencing data and 91 million or so unique TCR sequences made up an early release that covered about 640 HLA-typed donors. Using immunosequencing, the study profiled T cell repertoires from 666 subjects and related those repertoires to cytomegalovirus serostatus. The aim of the study was to test whether cataloging public T cell receptors could identify signatures of past pathogen exposure. In addition to the first cohort of roughly 700 subjects, a separate validation cohort of about 120 different subjects was used. In the later analysis, no new phenotypic data were used to find candidate immune exposures; instead, reliance was placed on TCR beta sequences and their occurrence across donors. Of the 300 to 400 genotyped donors, about 80% fell in the genetic ancestry cluster associated with self-reported Caucasian donors. Because of strong linkage in the cohort, roughly five DR-DQ haplotypes were treated as single units for association and clustering. HLA typing included class I and class II loci at four-digit resolution. In a later analysis, previously published TCR beta repertoires from 500 to 750 donors were re-analyzed and high-resolution HLA genotyping was added so that TCR occurrence patterns could be studied. A later genetic analysis used genome-wide SNP genotypes for 398 of the 666 donors, treating that subset as a discovery cohort. The study combined high-throughput TCR immunosequencing, statistical association of individual TCRs with disease status, and machine learning to predict cytomegalovirus infection status. An earlier analysis of more than 450 of the donors used high-throughput TCR beta sequencing to judge whether each TCR beta V gene segment behaved as functional or pseudogenic. General findings and caveats noted by the study authors: The sequencing pipeline was judged likely to have produced a cluster of highly shared sequence variants as a technical artifact. The cohort was sequenced for TCR beta chains only, and without alpha or paired-chain data the features that could be detected were limited. The study gave a list of about 170 TCR beta chains associated with cytomegalovirus. Immune exposure information for the cohort was limited to CMV serostatus. Compared with equally common non-associated chains, HLA-associated TCR beta chains in a later analysis were more clonally expanded and had lower generation probabilities. An earlier analysis of some 590 of the donors showed that most TCR beta V segments appeared in productive rearrangements either about 90% or about 30% of the time, which broadly matched IMGT annotations. According to the authors, the approach could potentially be generalized to other disease states and immunological phenotypes. A few of the identified cytomegalovirus-associated TCR beta chains were confirmed in vitro to be specific for cytomegalovirus antigens. Roughly uniform sequencing depth across donors was assumed in presence/absence analyses, although this assumption may not hold. Specific HLA alleles were associated with 15,000 to 20,000 TCR beta sequences at a false discovery rate of 0.05 in a later analysis. Cytomegalovirus status was reported to be diagnosed by the classifier with high specificity and sensitivity in both the original and validation cohorts. Over 15 rarely observed V segments, including chromosome 9 orphons, were excluded from the earlier analysis of almost 600 of the donors because counts were too low. Some IMGT-functional V segments, including TRBV6-2 and TRBV6-3, could not be distinguished by the 87-base-pair reads and were therefore excluded. Linkage disequilibrium might explain the correlated functional status among segregating V segments, but an unknown experimental factor could not be ruled out. A later genetic analysis associated a missense DCLRE1C variant with V-gene and J-gene trimming of TCR beta chains, and an independent cohort replicated the association. A later analysis found that most CMV-associated TCR beta chains appeared HLA-restricted, with HLA associations seemingly driven largely by CMV exposure. A further reported finding was that TCR beta sequences accurately predicted the HLA-A and HLA-B alleles for most subjects in the first cohort. Most TCR sequences were observed very rarely across donors, whereas some public TCRs were present in many individuals. In a later genetic analysis, fewer N-insertions in productive TCRs were reported among donors in an Asian-associated ancestry cluster than the approximately 710-donor mean. When HLA alleles, especially DR and DQ, strongly co-occurred, attributing TCR associations to individual alleles was difficult. Because HLA typing was missing for some donors at each locus, association tests included only the typed subset. A later analysis found that TCR association rates varied across HLA loci, with DRB1 alleles showing the most associated TCRs and HLA-C alleles the fewest. In a later analysis, several top co-occurrence clusters were reported to appear linked to parvovirus B19, influenza, CMV and Epstein-Barr virus.

Worth noting for this clone: Its antigen is still unknown. No base qualities exist here, and no much larger clone lies one base off it.

The V end gives up 3 bases and the J end 7 bases, leaving 7 bases in the junction not matched to a gene. The CDR3 measures 15 amino acids from cysteine to phenylalanine. Only the CDR3 DNA is retained, 45 bases long and in frame from the first base. From a lookup of the germline V gene, CDR1 and CDR2 are ENHRY and SYGVKD. The library was made by the immunoSEQ multiplex PCR assay. A mixture of 60 forward primers for TCR Vbeta segments and 13 reverse primers for TCR Jbeta segments was used in the multiplex PCR. Amplification of the CDR3 region of rearranged TCR beta genes was performed with a multiplex PCR assay on genomic DNA. Amplified TCR beta libraries were sequenced as 87-base-pair reads on the Illumina HiSeq System. The authors processed their data as follows. A later analysis counted approximately 74 million unique TCR beta chains across the 690 or so repertoires, and 9 million to 14 million of these chains were shared by at least two donors. To remove PCR and sequencing errors, raw reads were error-corrected and collapsed into unique sequences using a nearest-neighbor algorithm that merged closely related sequences. CDR3 sequences were aligned to IMGT reference sequences to assign V, D and J gene segments. For a sequence to be retained, at least a six-nucleotide match to both a V gene segment and a J gene segment was required. A rearrangement was called productive if the CDR3 had no stop codons and remained in frame with V and J, and every other rearrangement was called non-productive. CDR3 was defined according to IMGT convention as the region running from the second conserved V-encoded cysteine to the conserved J-encoded phenylalanine. The earlier analysis of fewer than 750 of the donors excluded sequences that lacked an unambiguous match to a single V gene segment. In an earlier analysis of some 590 of the donors, V segments were called functional above 56.7% productive rearrangements and were called segregating when the between-donor standard deviation exceeded 5%. To diagnose cytomegalovirus status from the catalog of TCR beta chain sequences, a statistical classification framework was built. V and J gene assignment, in a later analysis, came from comparing TCR nucleotide sequences with IMGT/GENE-DB human TR gene sequences. A later analysis assigned CDR3 sequences and most-parsimonious VDJ recombination scenarios with the TCRdist pipeline. In a later analysis, every TCR beta chain was defined by the combination of its CDR3 amino acid sequence and its V-gene family, and reads without a unique V-gene family were dropped. As a way to deal with suspected cross-contamination and a sequencing artifact, a later analysis dropped approximately 570 nucleotide sequences that were highly shared and had low generation probability. In a later analysis, a clonal expansion index was calculated for each public chain from normalized within-repertoire ranks of inferred template counts. Generation probabilities in a later analysis came from a VDJ recombination model fitted to out-of-frame rearrangements, and those results were checked against IGoR. A later analysis scored TCR-TCR, TCR-HLA and TCR-CMV co-occurrence with hypergeometric tests, applying a repertoire-size bias correction to TCR pairs. False discovery rates were estimated in a later analysis by permuting HLA or CMV assignments 20 times. In a later analysis, co-occurring TCRs were grouped using DBSCAN, with TCRdist sequence similarity added in when clustering inside HLA-allele-positive subsets. Repertoires with fewer than 30,000 or more than 120,000 public chains were left out of co-occurrence clustering, as were about 5 repertoires with anomalous nucleotide sharing. The table comes from immuneACCESS by way of TCRdb, which keeps in-frame sequences with V and J called. Part of the clones is missing from these tables; in studies checked, under half for an unresolved V gene and the rest for unknown reasons. For V, J and clone size, that table is used; D and trimming come from the DNA. This sample is represented by over 150,000 clones; approximately 82% of them were singletons. Around 1.2% of the sample belongs to the ten largest clones.

In total, 666 healthy bone marrow donors made up the cohort. At the time of sampling, all cohort members were nominally healthy, though unrecorded immune exposures were likely present. The donor tested CMV seropositive and was one of the 289 seropositive cohort members. Every donor gave a peripheral blood sample, and the peripheral blood mononuclear cells from that sample were used for TCR beta sequencing. Genomic DNA was extracted from the blood cell samples with the Qiagen DNeasy Blood Extraction Kit. The V gene is TRBV10-3 and the J gene is TRBJ2-5, with 11 bases in between that match TRBD2. The sequence came from a girl aged 2-10 years in good health and CMV-seropositive. Sequences were obtained from PBMCs. The CDR3 corresponds to CAISELAGEAVTQYF. The nucleotide sequence is TGTGCCATCAGTGAACTAGCGGGAGAAGCTGTGACCCAGTACTTC.